Given below is one T cell receptor beta chain in context. Its target is not known. CDR3 size: 11 residues. V was cut by 6 bases and J by 0 bases, with 5 bases left in between. Looked up from germline, CDR1 is DFQATT and CDR2 is SNEGSKA (reference sequence). The data belong to a study of OX40 agonist ivuxolimab in advanced cancers. Study details: One hepatocellular carcinoma and a couple of cutaneous melanoma patients partially responded.

Regarding the study as a whole: In CD8+ T cells, expanded clones were on average more numerous than in CD4+.

Samples of blood were obtained at baseline, on cycle 4 day 1, and on cycle 7 day 1. TCRdb's copy holds only in-frame clones and misses some; the assay was immunoSEQ multiplex PCR. The sample consists of approximately 55,000 clones, approximately 83% of them appearing once. The specimen comprised CD4+ or CD8+ T cells sorted from blood, sampled in a trial of the OX40 agonist ivuxolimab. V gene TRBV20-1 combines with J gene TRBJ2-5; D ambiguous. This TCR was sampled from an adult with an advanced solid tumor such as melanoma, head and neck, liver or kidney cancer. Here the CDR3 DNA reads TGCAGTGCCCAATACCAAGAGACCCAGTACTTC. Protein sequence: CSAQYQETQYF.